These T cell receptor beta chains were read from a single sample in a study of T cell changes during pregnancy in multiple sclerosis. TCRdb's table, derived via immunoSEQ multiplex PCR, lists solely in-frame clones and lacks some. The sample lists about 110,000 clones; under 95% were seen once. Sequencing was performed on peripheral blood, taken after pregnancy. The receptors here all came from a female donor with multiple sclerosis, enrolled in a pregnancy study. Each CDR3 is given with its conserved first and last residue. A D gene is named only where the DNA matches it firmly. The size field is filled for only some rows; it gives once, few, many or a size class.

clone size	V gene	J gene	D gene	CDR3 DNA	CDR3 protein
once	TRBV18	TRBJ1-5	-	TGTGCCAGCTCACCCCAACAGAGAGATCAGCCCCAGCATTTT	CASSPQQRDQPQHF
-	TRBV7-9	TRBJ1-2	TRBD1	TGTGCCAGCAGCTTGTCAGGACAGGGTCCCCATGGCTACACCTTC	CASSLSGQGPHGYTF
-	TRBV7-9	TRBJ1-2	-	TGTGCCAGCAGCTTATCACAGGGCCATGGCTACACCTTC	CASSLSQGHGYTF
few	TRBV4-1	TRBJ1-1	TRBD1	TGCGCCAGCAGCCAAGAAGGGACAGGGAACACTGAAGCTTTCTTT	CASSQEGTGNTEAFF
once	TRBV7-9	TRBJ1-4	TRBD1	TGTGCCAGCAGCCTCGGACAGGGCGGAGAAAAACTGTTTTTT	CASSLGQGGEKLFF
few	TRBV7-9	TRBJ1-1	TRBD1	TGTGCCAGCAGCCTATCCCGCGGACAGGGTAACACTGAAGCTTTCTTT	CASSLSRGQGNTEAFF
-	TRBV6-1	TRBJ2-4	TRBD2	TGTGCCAGCAGTGAAGCTGGGGGGGAAGGATTCGGGGCCAAAAACATTCAGTACTTC	CASSEAGGEGFGAKNIQYF
-	TRBV27	TRBJ1-1	TRBD1	TGTGCCAGCAGTTTAAACAGGGGGTACACTGAAGCTTTCTTT	CASSLNRGYTEAFF
-	TRBV28	TRBJ2-1	-	TGTGCCAGCAGTTCCCTTTCGGGGGTAGTCGGAGCGGCGGCAGCCTACAATGAGCAGTTCTTC	CASSSLSGVVGAAAAYNEQFF
-	TRBV20-1	TRBJ2-7	-	TGCAGTGTTAGTTTTACTAATGAGCAGTACTTC	CSVSFTNEQYF
-	TRBV30	TRBJ1-6	-	TGTGCCTGGAGTCCTCGCAGGGCGAGTTCACCCCTCCACTTT	CAWSPRRASSPLHF
-	TRBV9	TRBJ1-2	TRBD1	TGTGCCAGCAGCGCCGGACAGGGGGTAAAGGGCTACACCTTC	CASSAGQGVKGYTF
-	TRBV6-5	TRBJ2-7	TRBD1	TGTGCCAGCACCCAGGGACAGGGGCGAGTCTACGAGCAGTACTTC	CASTQGQGRVYEQYF
-	TRBV6-1	TRBJ1-2	TRBD1	TGTGCCAGCAGTGATACAGGGGCCTATGGCTACACCTTC	CASSDTGAYGYTF